A single sample gave rise to the 30 T cell receptor beta chains below, sequenced in a study of T cell changes during pregnancy in multiple sclerosis. Clones were read by immunoSEQ multiplex PCR, and TCRdb kept only the in-frame ones, dropping some. The table records 39,000 or so clones, 80% to 95% of them present only once. The sequenced sample was CD8+ T cells from peripheral blood mononuclear cells, obtained in the first trimester of pregnancy. These TCRs come from a female donor with multiple sclerosis, enrolled in a pregnancy study.

V and J are TRBV4-1 and TRBJ2-5; a weak D match, TRBD1 (7 bases). From germline, CDR1 is MGHRA and CDR2 YSYEKL. The CDR3 totals 16 residues. V was shortened by 0 bases and J by 0 bases, with 11 bases between the two germline ends. The CDR3 is CASSQEQGGHQETQYF. The DNA for the CDR3 is TGCGCCAGCAGCCAAGAGCAGGGGGGACACCAAGAGACCCAGTACTTC.

The chain combines TRBV5-1 with TRBJ2-5; D perhaps matches TRBD1 (8 bases). TRBJ2-7 matches the DNA end more closely, so the J call is doubtful. CDR3 length equals 13 residues. Looked up from germline, CDR1 is SGHRS and CDR2 is YFSETQ. The CDR3 spells CASSTGGAYEQYF. The DNA for the CDR3 is TGCGCCAGCTCCACAGGGGGGGCCTACGAGCAGTACTTC.

V is TRBV5-4 and J is TRBJ1-2; possibly TRBD1 for D (6 bases). The V end lost 6 bases, the J end lost 4 bases, and 13 bases lay between the germline ends. CDR1 SGHNT and CDR2 YYREEE come from the germline V gene (reference sequence). The CDR3 runs 13 residues. The CDR3: CASNLQGAYGYTF. For the CDR3, the DNA is TGTGCCAGCAACCTACAGGGCGCCTATGGCTACACCTTC.

The V gene is TRBV4-3, the J gene TRBJ2-7; D gene unclear. The CDR3 has 16 residues. V dropped 0 bases and J dropped 0 bases, with 12 bases sitting between them. Germline V gives CDR1 LGHNA, CDR2 YSLEER. In nucleotides, the CDR3 is TGCGCCAGCAGCCAAGACGTGGGCAGTAGCTCCTACGAGCAGTACTTC. Protein sequence: CASSQDVGSSSYEQYF.

J is TRBJ1-4 and V is TRBV7-9; D is perhaps TRBD1 (5 bases). Trimming took off 0 bases at V and 3 bases at J, with 11 bases between the two ends. CDR1 SEHNR and CDR2 FQNEAQ come from the germline V gene (reference sequence). The CDR3 covers 16 residues. CDR3 in amino acids: CASSLAQQGANEKLFF. The CDR3 DNA reads TGTGCCAGCAGCTTAGCCCAGCAGGGTGCTAATGAAAAACTGTTTTTT.

J is TRBJ1-1 and V is TRBV6-5, with a tentative D call TRBD1 (6 bases). The length of the CDR3 is 15 residues. Per germline, CDR1 MNHEY and CDR2 SVGAGI. V lost 0 bases to trimming and J lost 6 bases, with 14 bases between them. The CDR3 region is CASSYSPDRSAEAFF. The CDR3 nucleotides read TGTGCCAGCAGTTACTCGCCTGACAGGAGCGCTGAAGCTTTCTTT.

This rearrangement joins TRBV6-5 to TRBJ1-3; TRBD1 is a possible D gene (5 bases). This CDR3 is 15 amino acids long. Deletions cut 4 bases from V and 0 bases from J, with 10 bases between. Germline CDR1 and CDR2: MNHEY and SVGAGI. CDR3 nucleotides: TGTGCCAGCAGTTTATATCAGGGCTCTGGAAACACCATATATTTT. Its translation: CASSLYQGSGNTIYF.

By frequency in the sample, this clone is medium-sized. This sequence joins TRBV19 and TRBJ2-7; D may be TRBD1 (6 bases). Germline CDR1 reads LNHDA; CDR2 reads SQIVND (reference sequence). This CDR3 region has 15 residues. Trimming cost V 2 bases and J 6 bases, with 17 bases left between them. The CDR3 spells CASSITSGDYGEQYF. The CDR3 DNA follows: TGTGCCAGTAGTATAACGTCAGGGGATTACGGCGAGCAGTACTTC.

This clone occurred once. The rearrangement uses TRBV5-1 and TRBJ1-2; D perhaps matches TRBD1 (5 bases). V was clipped by 5 bases and J by 3 bases, with 20 bases between them. Germline CDR1 and CDR2: SGHRS and YFSETQ. The CDR3 sequence is 16 residues long. CDR3 residues: CASRSTALKPHYGYTF. The CDR3 bases are TGCGCCAGCAGATCGACAGCTCTCAAACCTCACTATGGCTACACCTTC.

V usage is TRBV6-4 and J usage is TRBJ2-5; no reliable D call. The CDR3 consists of 14 residues. Germline loops: CDR1 MRHNA, CDR2 SNTAGT. The V end lost 0 bases, the J end lost 5 bases, and 10 bases lay between the germline ends. CDR3 nucleotide sequence: TGTGCCAGCAGTGACTCCCCCGCGAGGGAGACCCAGTACTTC. Translated: CASSDSPARETQYF.

Details on this clone: Within the sample, other DNA sequences also encode this same CDR3. The rearrangement joins TRBV5-4 to TRBJ1-1; no definite D call. The germline V gene has CDR1 SGHNT and CDR2 YYREEE (reference sequence). The CDR3 has 15 residues. Trimming shortened V by 0 bases and J by 3 bases, and 12 bases separated the two germline ends. CDR3 sequence (DNA): TGTGCCAGCAGCTTGGAAACGGGAGGCGACACTGAAGCTTTCTTT. It codes for CASSLETGGDTEAFF.

This chain uses TRBV19 with TRBJ2-7; 11 positions match TRBD2. J gave up 1 base and V 4 bases, and 3 bases lay outside the gene matches. Per the germline V gene, CDR1 is LNHDA and CDR2 is SQIVND (reference sequence). CDR3 size: 15 residues. CDR3 amino acids: CASSSSGRDSYEQYF. For the CDR3, the DNA is TGTGCCAGTAGTAGTAGCGGGAGGGATTCCTACGAGCAGTACTTC.

The chain joins TRBV19 to TRBJ2-7; 11 bases line up with TRBD1. The V gene end was trimmed by 7 bases and the J gene end by 2 bases; junction bases not matched to a gene: 7. CDR3 length equals 15 residues. Germline V gene data show CDR1 as LNHDA and CDR2 as SQIVND (reference sequence). For the CDR3, the DNA is TGTGCCAGTACCCTGGGACAGGGGGGGGCCTACGAGCAGTACTTC. Translating gives CASTLGQGGAYEQYF.

The chain combines TRBV27 with TRBJ1-1; possibly TRBD1 for D (5 bases). The CDR3 has 14 amino acids. Germline CDR1 and CDR2: MNHEY and SMNVEV (reference sequence). V was shortened by 2 bases and J by 1 base, with 8 bases between the two germline ends. The CDR3 spells CASSLTGQNTEAFF. CDR3 nucleotides: TGTGCCAGCAGTTTAACAGGACAGAACACTGAAGCTTTCTTT.

The V and J genes are TRBV7-8 and TRBJ1-1; D uncertain. Germline loops: CDR1 SGHVS, CDR2 FQNEAQ. The CDR3 length is 14 residues. The V end was cut by 2 bases, the J end by 1 base, with 8 bases between. CDR3 in amino acids: CASSLRAGNTEAFF. CDR3 nucleotide sequence: TGTGCCAGCAGCTTACGGGCGGGGAACACTGAAGCTTTCTTT.

This chain links TRBV9 with TRBJ2-5, with D tentatively TRBD2 (7 bases). Looked up from germline, CDR1 is SGDLS and CDR2 is YYNGEE. This CDR3 has 14 amino acids. V was cut by 3 bases and J by 5 bases, with 14 bases left in between. CDR3: CASSAGGRLETQYF. DNA for the CDR3: TGTGCCAGCAGCGCGGGGGGCCGGTTGGAGACCCAGTACTTC.

V and J are TRBV7-3 and TRBJ2-1, with TRBD2 as a possible D gene (6 bases). There are 16 residues in the CDR3. The germline V gene encodes CDR1 SGHTA and CDR2 FQGTGA. V gave up 1 base and J gave up 0 bases, with 10 bases separating them. The CDR3 loop is CASSLRLGGSYNEQFF. The CDR3 DNA is TGTGCCAGCAGCTTAAGGTTGGGAGGCTCCTACAATGAGCAGTTCTTC.

The chain joins TRBV7-9 to TRBJ1-2; D not resolved. CDR3 length: 13 amino acids. Between the trimmed V and J ends, which lost 5 bases and 4 bases, there was a span of 11 bases. Germline V lookup: CDR1 SEHNR, CDR2 FQNEAQ (reference sequence). For the CDR3, the DNA is TGTGCCAGCAGCCGAGGCAGCCTCTATGGCTACACCTTC. This codes for CASSRGSLYGYTF. The full variable domain, completed using reference TRBV7-9 and TRBJ1-2, is DTGVSQNPRHKITKRGQNVTFRCDPISEHNRLYWYRQTLGQGPEFLTYFQNEAQLEKSRLLSDRFSAERPKGSFSTLEIQRTEQGDSAMYLCASSRGSLYGYTFGSGTRLTVV.

The chain combines TRBV18 with TRBJ1-2; D is possibly TRBD1 (6 bases). The V end was cut by 6 bases, the J end by 3 bases, with 17 bases between. The CDR3 extends over 15 amino acids. Per the germline V gene, CDR1 is KGHSH and CDR2 is LQKENI. CDR3 nucleotides: TGTGCCAGCTCCCCGTCAGGGGTTGGCTACTATGGCTACACCTTC. It is translated as CASSPSGVGYYGYTF.

The table lists this clone with a count of one. The chain combines TRBV7-8 with TRBJ2-6; no clear D. Trimming removed 6 bases at V and 1 base at J, with 7 bases between. The germline V gene encodes CDR1 SGHVS and CDR2 FQNEAQ. The CDR3 has 14 amino acids. The CDR3 is CASSYGSGANVLTF. The CDR3 DNA follows: TGTGCCAGCAGTTACGGGTCTGGGGCCAACGTCCTGACTTTC.

The chain carries TRBV2 and TRBJ1-1, with no clear D. There are 12 residues in the CDR3. V shed 7 bases and J shed 4 bases, with 10 bases lying between them. Germline lookup yields CDR1 SNHLY and CDR2 FYNNEI. The DNA for the CDR3 is TGTGCCAGCAAGTCGGGGTTCACTGAAGCTTTCTTT. Protein product: CASKSGFTEAFF.

This sequence joins TRBV12-5 and TRBJ2-5; 8 positions agree with TRBD1. Unmatched junction bases numbered 5, after V lost 1 base and J lost 4 bases. The V gene's germline CDR1 is LGHNT and CDR2 FRNRAP. The CDR3 is 15 amino acids. The CDR3 spells CASGLEGGTGETQYF. The CDR3 region has the DNA TGTGCTAGTGGTTTGGAGGGCGGGACAGGAGAGACCCAGTACTTC.

The chain joins TRBV5-6 to TRBJ2-3, with D unresolved. The CDR3 is made up of 13 amino acids. V was trimmed by 5 bases and J by 2 bases, leaving 9 bases between them. Germline V CDR1 and CDR2: SGHDT, YYEEEE. CDR3 loop: CASRRLYTDTQYF. Written as DNA, the CDR3 is TGTGCCAGCAGACGACTTTACACAGATACGCAGTATTTT.

This chain joins TRBV14 and TRBJ2-5, with 9 bases matching TRBD2. CDR3 length: 15 residues. Germline CDR1 is SGHDN and CDR2 is FVKESK. Trimming at V came to 4 bases and at J to 4 bases, leaving 7 bases not matched to a gene. This chain's CDR3 is CASSPVAGVSETQYF. The DNA of the CDR3 is TGTGCCAGCAGCCCTGTAGCGGGAGTATCAGAGACCCAGTACTTC.

J is TRBJ2-5 and V is TRBV7-2; a weak D match, TRBD2 (6 bases). The length of the CDR3 is 15 residues. The V gene lost 3 bases and the J gene lost 0 bases, with 11 bases spanning the gap. Germline V lookup: CDR1 SGHTA, CDR2 FQGNSA. The CDR3 protein is CASSFGASDQETQYF. The CDR3 bases are TGTGCCAGCAGCTTTGGGGCTAGCGACCAAGAGACCCAGTACTTC.

This chain links TRBV5-1 with TRBJ2-3, with TRBD2 matching over 8 bases. V shed 0 bases, J shed 5 bases, and the junction held 8 bases outside the gene matches. This CDR3 spans 16 amino acids. Germline CDR1 reads SGHRS; CDR2 reads YFSETQ. CDR3 sequence: CASSLARAGDKDTQYF. Written as DNA, the CDR3 is TGCGCCAGCAGCTTGGCGCGAGCGGGAGACAAAGATACGCAGTATTTT.

The chain is built from TRBV7-6 and TRBJ1-1; D unclear. The CDR3 is made up of 15 amino acids. The germline CDR1 and CDR2 sequences are SGHVS and FNYEAQ. With 0 bases removed from V and 2 bases from J, the gap between germline ends came to 10 bases. The CDR3 reads CASSLATAGNTEAFF. CDR3 coding DNA: TGTGCCAGCAGCTTAGCTACAGCAGGAAACACTGAAGCTTTCTTT.

Here the CDR3 DNA reads TGTGCCTGGGGGGAGGACAGGCCGAGGTTGGGCAATCAGCCCCAGCATTTT. It codes for CAWGEDRPRLGNQPQHF. J is TRBJ1-5 and V is TRBV30; 7 positions match TRBD1. The ends lost 5 bases at V and 2 bases at J; junction bases unmatched: 15. CDR1 and CDR2 (germline): GTSNPN, SVGIG (reference sequence). The CDR3 is 17 residues long.

The rearrangement joins TRBV6-4 to TRBJ2-1, with D perhaps matching TRBD2 (6 bases). The germline V and J ends were trimmed by 0 bases and 0 bases, with 18 bases remaining between them. This CDR3 comprises 19 residues. Germline V gives CDR1 MRHNA, CDR2 SNTAGT. DNA for the CDR3: TGTGCCAGCAGTGACTCGATTAGTTTCGATAGCGGCTCCTACAATGAGCAGTTCTTC. Amino acids: CASSDSISFDSGSYNEQFF.

This chain uses TRBV9 with TRBJ2-7, with 8 nucleotides matching TRBD2. Per the germline V gene, CDR1 is SGDLS and CDR2 is YYNGEE. The CDR3 spans 17 residues. V shed 3 bases and J 3 bases; nucleotides not matched to a gene: 14. The CDR3 is CASSANPSAGANYEQYF. CDR3 nucleotide sequence: TGTGCCAGCAGCGCGAACCCTTCAGCGGGGGCCAACTACGAGCAGTACTTC.